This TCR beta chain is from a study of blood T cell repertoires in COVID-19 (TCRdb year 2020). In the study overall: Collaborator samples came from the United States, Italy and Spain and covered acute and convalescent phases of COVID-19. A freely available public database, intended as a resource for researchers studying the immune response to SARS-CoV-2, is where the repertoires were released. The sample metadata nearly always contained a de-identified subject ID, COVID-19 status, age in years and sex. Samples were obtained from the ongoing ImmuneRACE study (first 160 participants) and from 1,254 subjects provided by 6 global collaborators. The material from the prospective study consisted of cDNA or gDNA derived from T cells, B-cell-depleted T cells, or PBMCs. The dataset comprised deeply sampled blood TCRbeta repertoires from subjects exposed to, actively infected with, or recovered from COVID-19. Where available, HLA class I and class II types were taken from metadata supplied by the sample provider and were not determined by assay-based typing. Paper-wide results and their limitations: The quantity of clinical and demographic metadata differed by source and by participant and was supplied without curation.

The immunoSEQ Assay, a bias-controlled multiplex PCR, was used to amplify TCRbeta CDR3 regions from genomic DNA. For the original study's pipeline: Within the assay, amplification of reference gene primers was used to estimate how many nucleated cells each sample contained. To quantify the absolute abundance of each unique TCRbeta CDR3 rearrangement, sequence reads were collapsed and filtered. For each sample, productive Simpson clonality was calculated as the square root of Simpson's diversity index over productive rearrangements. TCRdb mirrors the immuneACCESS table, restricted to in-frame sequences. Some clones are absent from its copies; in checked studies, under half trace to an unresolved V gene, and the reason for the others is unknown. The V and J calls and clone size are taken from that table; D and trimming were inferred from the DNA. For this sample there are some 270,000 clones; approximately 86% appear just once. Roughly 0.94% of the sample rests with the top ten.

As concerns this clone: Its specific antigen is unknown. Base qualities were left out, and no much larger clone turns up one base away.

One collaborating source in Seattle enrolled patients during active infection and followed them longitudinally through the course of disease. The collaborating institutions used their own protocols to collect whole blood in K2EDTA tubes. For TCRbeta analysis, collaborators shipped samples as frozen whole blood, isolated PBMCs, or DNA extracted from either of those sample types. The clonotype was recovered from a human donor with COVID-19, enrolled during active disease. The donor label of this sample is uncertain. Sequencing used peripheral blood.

CDR3 loop: CAWSVRGGIRTF. The DNA sequence is as follows: TGTGCCTGGAGTGTACGGGGAGGGATACGGACCTTC. The chain was built from TRBV30 and TRBJ1-2; the D gene is not confidently resolved. V is reduced by 0 bases and J by 14 bases, leaving a spacing of 16 bases between them. Measured from the cysteine to the phenylalanine, the CDR3 is 12 residues long. The read is trimmed to its CDR3 DNA, 36 bases read in frame from base 1. CDR1 and CDR2 are drawn from the germline V gene (reference sequence): GTSNPN, SVGIG.